This entry features one T cell receptor (beta chain) sequence. CD4+ cells of the naive, central memory, regulatory and stem cell-like memory types were sorted via CD45RO/CCR7/CD25/CD127/CD95/CD27. These data are taken from a study of beta chain features in type 1 diabetes. Study-wide background: Patients were similar to healthy donors in age and gender (as well as in cell yields).

The ends lost 1 base at V and 3 bases at J; junction bases unmatched: 2. There are 16 residues in the CDR3. Per the germline V gene, CDR1 is LGHNA and CDR2 is YSLEER. The investigators reverse transcribed all of the isolated RNA, so they sequenced expressed TCRB transcripts. Sequencing was performed with immunoSEQ multiplex PCR; in TCRdb, only in-frame clones are kept and a portion is missing. The data hold approximately 160,000 clones, with roughly 8% observed a single time. This clonotype was obtained from a man aged 18 to 29 in good health. The sample comprised central memory CD4+ T cells from blood. J is TRBJ2-1 and V is TRBV4-3; TRBD2 aligns across 11 bases. CDR3 region: CASSQGSGRVYNEQFF. The CDR3 DNA reads as TGCGCCAGCAGCCAAGGTAGCGGGAGGGTCTACAATGAGCAGTTCTTC.